This TCR beta chain was documented in a study of cytomegalovirus exposure and HLA in healthy donors. Overall study findings and caveats: Most CMV-associated TCR beta chains were later found to appear HLA-restricted.

Details on this clone: The antigen is unknown.

V was shortened by 0 bases and J by 4 bases, with 13 bases between the two germline ends. The CDR3 sequence is 15 residues long. The germline V gene has CDR1 SGDLS and CDR2 YYNGEE. Use of 60 Vbeta and 13 Jbeta primers characterized the PCR. TCRdb keeps only in-frame clones here, not all; method: immunoSEQ multiplex PCR. The sample carries 200,000 to 250,000 clones, about 88% recorded once. This TCR was sampled from a girl aged 2-10 years in good health and CMV-seronegative. The sequenced material came from PBMCs. The rearrangement uses TRBV9 and TRBJ1-1; the D gene is possibly TRBD1 (5 bases). Here the CDR3 reads CASSVDRGRGTEAFF. The CDR3 DNA reads TGTGCCAGCAGCGTAGATCGGGGGAGAGGCACTGAAGCTTTCTTT.